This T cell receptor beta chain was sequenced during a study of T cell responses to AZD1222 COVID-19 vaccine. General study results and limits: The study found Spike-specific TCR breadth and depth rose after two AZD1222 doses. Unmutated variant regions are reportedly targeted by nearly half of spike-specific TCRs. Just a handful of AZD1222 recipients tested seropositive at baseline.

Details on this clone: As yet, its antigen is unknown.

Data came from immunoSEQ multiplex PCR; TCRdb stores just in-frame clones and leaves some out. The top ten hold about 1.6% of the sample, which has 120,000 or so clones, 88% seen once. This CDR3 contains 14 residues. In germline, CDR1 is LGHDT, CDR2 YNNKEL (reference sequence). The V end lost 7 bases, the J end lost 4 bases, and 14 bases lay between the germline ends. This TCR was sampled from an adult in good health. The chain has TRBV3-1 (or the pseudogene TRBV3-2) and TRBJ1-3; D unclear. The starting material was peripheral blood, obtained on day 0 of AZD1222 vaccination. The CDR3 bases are TGTGCCAGCACCCCAACGGGGTTAGGAAACACCATATATTTT. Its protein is CASTPTGLGNTIYF.